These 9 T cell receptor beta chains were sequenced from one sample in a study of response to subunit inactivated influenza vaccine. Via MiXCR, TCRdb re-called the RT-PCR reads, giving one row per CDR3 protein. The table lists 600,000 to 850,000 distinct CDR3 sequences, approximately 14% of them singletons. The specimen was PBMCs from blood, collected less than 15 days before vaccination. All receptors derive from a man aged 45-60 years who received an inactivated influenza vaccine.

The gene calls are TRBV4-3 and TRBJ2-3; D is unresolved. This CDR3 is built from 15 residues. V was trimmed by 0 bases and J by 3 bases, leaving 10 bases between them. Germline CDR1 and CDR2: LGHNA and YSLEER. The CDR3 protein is CASSQEIGSTDTQYF. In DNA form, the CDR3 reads TGCGCCAGCAGCCAAGAGATAGGGTCAACAGATACGCAGTATTTT.

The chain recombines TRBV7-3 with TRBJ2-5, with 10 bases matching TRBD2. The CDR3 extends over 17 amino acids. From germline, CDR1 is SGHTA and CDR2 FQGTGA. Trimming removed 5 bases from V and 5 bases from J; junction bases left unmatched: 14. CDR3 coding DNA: TGTGCCAGCAGCCCGGGTCCAAAGCGGGAGGGCCCCGAGACCCAGTACTTC. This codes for CASSPGPKREGPETQYF.

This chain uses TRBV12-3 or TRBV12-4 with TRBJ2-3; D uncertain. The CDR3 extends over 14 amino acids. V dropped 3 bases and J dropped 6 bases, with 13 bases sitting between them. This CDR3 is CASSFIRKADTQYF. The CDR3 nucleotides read TGTGCCAGCAGTTTCATAAGGAAGGCCGATACGCAGTATTTT.

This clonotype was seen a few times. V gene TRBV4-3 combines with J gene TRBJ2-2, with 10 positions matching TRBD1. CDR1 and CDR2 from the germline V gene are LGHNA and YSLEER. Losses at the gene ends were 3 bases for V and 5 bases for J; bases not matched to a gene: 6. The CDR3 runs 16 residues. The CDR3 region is CASSHGTGERTGELFF. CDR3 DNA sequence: TGCGCCAGCAGCCACGGGACAGGGGAGCGGACCGGGGAGCTGTTTTTT.

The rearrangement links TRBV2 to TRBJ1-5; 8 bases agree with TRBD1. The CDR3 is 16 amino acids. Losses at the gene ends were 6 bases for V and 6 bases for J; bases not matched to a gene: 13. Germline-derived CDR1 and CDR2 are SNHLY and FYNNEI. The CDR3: CASRGQGASFGQPQHF. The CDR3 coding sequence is TGTGCCAGCAGAGGGCAGGGGGCAAGTTTTGGTCAGCCCCAGCATTTT.

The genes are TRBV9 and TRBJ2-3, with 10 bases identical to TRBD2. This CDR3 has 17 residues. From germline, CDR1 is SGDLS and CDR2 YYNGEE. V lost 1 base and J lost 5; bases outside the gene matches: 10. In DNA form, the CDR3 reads TGTGCCAGCAGCGTAACCGGACTACTAGCGGGGATAGATACGCAGTATTTT. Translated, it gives CASSVTGLLAGIDTQYF.

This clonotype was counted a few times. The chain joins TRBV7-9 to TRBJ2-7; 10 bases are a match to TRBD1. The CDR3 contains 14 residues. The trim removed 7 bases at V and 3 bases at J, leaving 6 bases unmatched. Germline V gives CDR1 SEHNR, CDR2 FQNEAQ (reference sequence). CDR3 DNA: TGTGCCAGCAACTCCGGGACAGGGGACTACGAGCAGTACTTC. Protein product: CASNSGTGDYEQYF.

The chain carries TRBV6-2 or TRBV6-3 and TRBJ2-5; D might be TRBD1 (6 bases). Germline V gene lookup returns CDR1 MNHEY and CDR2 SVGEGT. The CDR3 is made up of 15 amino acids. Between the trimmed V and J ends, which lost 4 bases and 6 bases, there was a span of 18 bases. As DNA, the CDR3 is TGTGCCAGCAGTTCCGCTTTACAGGGCTTGCAGACCCAGTACTTC. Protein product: CASSSALQGLQTQYF.

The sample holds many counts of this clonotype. The CDR3 reads CASSLVGTANEQFF. CDR3 bases: TGCGCCAGCAGCTTGGTTGGGACAGCGAATGAGCAGTTCTTC. This rearrangement joins TRBV5-1 to TRBJ2-1; 7 nucleotides match TRBD1. The CDR3 spans 14 residues. The junction had 4 bases not matched to a gene; V was cut back by 0 bases and J by 7 bases. CDR1 and CDR2 (germline): SGHRS, YFSETQ.